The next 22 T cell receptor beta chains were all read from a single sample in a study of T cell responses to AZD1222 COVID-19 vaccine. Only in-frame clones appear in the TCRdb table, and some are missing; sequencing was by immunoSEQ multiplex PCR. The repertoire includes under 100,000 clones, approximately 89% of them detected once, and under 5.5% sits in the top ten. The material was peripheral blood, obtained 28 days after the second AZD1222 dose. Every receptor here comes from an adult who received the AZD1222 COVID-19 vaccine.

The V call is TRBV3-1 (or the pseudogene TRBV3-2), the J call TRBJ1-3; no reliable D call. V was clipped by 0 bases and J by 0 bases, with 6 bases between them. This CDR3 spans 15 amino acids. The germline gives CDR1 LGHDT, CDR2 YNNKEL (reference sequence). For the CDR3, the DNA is TGTGCCAGCAGCCAAGATATACTCTCTGGAAACACCATATATTTT. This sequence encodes CASSQDILSGNTIYF.

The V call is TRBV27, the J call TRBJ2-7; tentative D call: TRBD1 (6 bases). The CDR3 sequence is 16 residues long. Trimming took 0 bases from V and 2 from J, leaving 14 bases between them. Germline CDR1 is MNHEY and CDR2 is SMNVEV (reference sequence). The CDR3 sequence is CASSLSADRIPYEQYF. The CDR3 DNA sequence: TGTGCCAGCAGTTTATCGGCTGACAGGATTCCCTACGAGCAGTACTTC.

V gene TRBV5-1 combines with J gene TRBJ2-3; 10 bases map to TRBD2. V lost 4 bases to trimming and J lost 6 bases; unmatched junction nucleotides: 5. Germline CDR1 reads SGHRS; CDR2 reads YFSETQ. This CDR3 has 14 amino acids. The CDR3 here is CASSTGLALDTQYF. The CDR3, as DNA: TGCGCCAGCAGCACGGGACTAGCGTTGGATACGCAGTATTTT.

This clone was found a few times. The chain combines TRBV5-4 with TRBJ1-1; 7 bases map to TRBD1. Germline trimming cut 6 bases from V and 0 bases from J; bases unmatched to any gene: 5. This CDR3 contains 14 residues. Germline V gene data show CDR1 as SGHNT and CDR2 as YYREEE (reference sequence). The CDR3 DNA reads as TGTGCCAGCACCGGGACAGACATGAACACTGAAGCTTTCTTT. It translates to CASTGTDMNTEAFF.

The CDR3 sequence is CASSQPRQGNYGYTF. CDR3 nucleotides: TGTGCCAGCAGCCAGCCGCGACAGGGGAACTATGGCTACACCTTC. This sequence joins TRBV7-6 and TRBJ1-2; 8 nucleotides agree with TRBD1. Per germline, CDR1 SGHVS and CDR2 FNYEAQ. The V segment lost 5 bases and the J segment 2 bases; nucleotides outside the gene matches: 7. The CDR3 consists of 15 residues.

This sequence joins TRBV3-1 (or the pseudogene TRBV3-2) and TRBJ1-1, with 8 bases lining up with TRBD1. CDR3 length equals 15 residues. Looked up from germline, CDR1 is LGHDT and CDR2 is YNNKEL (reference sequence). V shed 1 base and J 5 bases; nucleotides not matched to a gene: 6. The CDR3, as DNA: TGTGCCAGCAGCCAAGGTACAGGGGGTCGGACTGAAGCTTTCTTT. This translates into CASSQGTGGRTEAFF.

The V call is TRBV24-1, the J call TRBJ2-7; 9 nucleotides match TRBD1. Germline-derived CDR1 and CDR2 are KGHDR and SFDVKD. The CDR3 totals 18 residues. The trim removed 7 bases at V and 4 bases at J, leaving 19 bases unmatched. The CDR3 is CATSVGRDRVLPLYEQYV. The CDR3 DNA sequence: TGTGCCACCAGCGTTGGCCGGGACAGGGTCCTTCCCCTTTACGAGCAGTACGTC.

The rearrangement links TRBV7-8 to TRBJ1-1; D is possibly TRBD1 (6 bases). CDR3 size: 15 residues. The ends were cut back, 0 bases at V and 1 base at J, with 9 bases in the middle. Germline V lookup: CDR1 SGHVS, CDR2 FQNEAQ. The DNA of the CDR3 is TGTGCCAGCAGCTTAGCGAGACAGGAGAACACTGAAGCTTTCTTT. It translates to CASSLARQENTEAFF. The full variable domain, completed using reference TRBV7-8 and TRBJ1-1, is GAGVSQSPRYKVAKRGQDVALRCDPISGHVSLFWYQQALGQGPEFLTYFQNEAQLDKSGLPSDRFFAERPEGSVSTLKIQRTQQEDSAVYLCASSLARQENTEAFFGQGTRLTVV.

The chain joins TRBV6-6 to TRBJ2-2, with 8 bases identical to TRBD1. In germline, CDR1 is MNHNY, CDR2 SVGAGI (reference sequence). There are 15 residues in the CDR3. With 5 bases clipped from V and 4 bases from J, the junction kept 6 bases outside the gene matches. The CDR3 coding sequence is TGTGCCAGCAGTGGGTACAGGGGGGTCACCGGGGAGCTGTTTTTT. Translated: CASSGYRGVTGELFF.

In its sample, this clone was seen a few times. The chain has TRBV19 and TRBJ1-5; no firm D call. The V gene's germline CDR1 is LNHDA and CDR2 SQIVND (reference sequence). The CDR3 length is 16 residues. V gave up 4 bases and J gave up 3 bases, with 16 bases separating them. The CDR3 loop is CASSTTRREHNQPQHF. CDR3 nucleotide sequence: TGTGCCAGTAGTACAACCCGACGGGAACACAATCAGCCCCAGCATTTT. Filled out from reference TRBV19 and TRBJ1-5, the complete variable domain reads DGGITQSPKYLFRKEGQNVTLSCEQNLNHDAMYWYRQDPGQGLRLIYYSQIVNDFQKGDIAEGYSVSREKKESFPLTVTSAQKNPTAFYLCASSTTRREHNQPQHFGDGTRLSIL.

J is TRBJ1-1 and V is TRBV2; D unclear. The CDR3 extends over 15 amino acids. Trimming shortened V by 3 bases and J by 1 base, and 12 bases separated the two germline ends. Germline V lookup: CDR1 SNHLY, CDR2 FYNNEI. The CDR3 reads CASSEQLSTNTEAFF. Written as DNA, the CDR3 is TGTGCCAGCAGTGAGCAGCTCTCAACGAACACTGAAGCTTTCTTT.

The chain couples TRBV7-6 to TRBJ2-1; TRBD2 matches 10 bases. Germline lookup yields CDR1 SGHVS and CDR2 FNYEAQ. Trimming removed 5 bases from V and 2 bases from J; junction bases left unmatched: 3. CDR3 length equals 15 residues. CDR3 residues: CASSISGGPYNEQFF. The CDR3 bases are TGTGCCAGCAGCATTAGCGGGGGGCCCTACAATGAGCAGTTCTTC.

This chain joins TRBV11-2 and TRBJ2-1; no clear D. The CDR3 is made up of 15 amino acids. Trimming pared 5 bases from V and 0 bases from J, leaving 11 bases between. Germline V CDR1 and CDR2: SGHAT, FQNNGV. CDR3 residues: CASSTISGSYNEQFF. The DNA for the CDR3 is TGTGCCAGCAGCACCATATCTGGCTCCTACAATGAGCAGTTCTTC.

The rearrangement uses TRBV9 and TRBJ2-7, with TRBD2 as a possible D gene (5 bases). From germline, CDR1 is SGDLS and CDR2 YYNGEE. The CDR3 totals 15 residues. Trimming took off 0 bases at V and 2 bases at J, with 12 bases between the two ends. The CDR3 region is CASSVGGGSPYEQYF. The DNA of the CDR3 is TGTGCCAGCAGCGTAGGTGGAGGTTCCCCCTACGAGCAGTACTTC.

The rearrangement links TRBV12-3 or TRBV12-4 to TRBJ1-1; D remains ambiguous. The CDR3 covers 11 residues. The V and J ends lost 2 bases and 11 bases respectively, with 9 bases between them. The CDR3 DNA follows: TGTGCCAGCAGTTTACGGGGTGACGCTTTCTTT. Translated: CASSLRGDAFF.

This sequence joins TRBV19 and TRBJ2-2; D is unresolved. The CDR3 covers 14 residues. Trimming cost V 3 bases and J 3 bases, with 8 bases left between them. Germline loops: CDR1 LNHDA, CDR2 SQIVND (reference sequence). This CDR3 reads CASSILGDTGELFF. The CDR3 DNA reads TGTGCCAGTAGTATTCTGGGTGACACCGGGGAGCTGTTTTTT.

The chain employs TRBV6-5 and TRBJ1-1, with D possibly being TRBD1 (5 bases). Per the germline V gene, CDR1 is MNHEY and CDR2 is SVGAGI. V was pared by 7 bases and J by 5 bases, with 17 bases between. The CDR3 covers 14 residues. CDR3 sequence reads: CASKAQGGRTEAFF. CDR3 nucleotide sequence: TGTGCCAGCAAGGCTCAGGGAGGACGGACTGAAGCTTTCTTT.

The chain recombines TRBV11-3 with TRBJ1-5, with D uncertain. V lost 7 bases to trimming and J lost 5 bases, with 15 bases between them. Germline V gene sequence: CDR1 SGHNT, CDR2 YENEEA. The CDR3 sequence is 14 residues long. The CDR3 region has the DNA TGTGCCAGCACCCCGGACCTACTGGATCAGCCCCAGCATTTT. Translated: CASTPDLLDQPQHF.

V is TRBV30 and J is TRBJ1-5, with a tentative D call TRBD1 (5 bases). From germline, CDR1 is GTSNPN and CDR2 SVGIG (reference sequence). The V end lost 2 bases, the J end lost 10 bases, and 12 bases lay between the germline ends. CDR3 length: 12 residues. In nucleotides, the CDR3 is TGTGCCTGGAGTCTATCCGGGGGTCCCCAGCATTTT. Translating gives CAWSLSGGPQHF.

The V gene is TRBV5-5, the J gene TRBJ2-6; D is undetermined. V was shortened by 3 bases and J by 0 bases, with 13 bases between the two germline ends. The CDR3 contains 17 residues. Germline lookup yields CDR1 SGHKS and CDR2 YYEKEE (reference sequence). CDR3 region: CASSSWATFSGANVLTF. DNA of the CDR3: TGTGCCAGCAGCTCCTGGGCTACCTTCTCTGGGGCCAACGTCCTGACTTTC.

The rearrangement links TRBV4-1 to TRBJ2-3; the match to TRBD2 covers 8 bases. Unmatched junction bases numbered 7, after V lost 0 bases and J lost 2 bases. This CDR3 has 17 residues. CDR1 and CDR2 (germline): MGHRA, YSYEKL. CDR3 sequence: CASSQEVTGGLTDTQYF. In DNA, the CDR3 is TGCGCCAGCAGCCAAGAAGTCACGGGGGGGCTCACAGATACGCAGTATTTT.

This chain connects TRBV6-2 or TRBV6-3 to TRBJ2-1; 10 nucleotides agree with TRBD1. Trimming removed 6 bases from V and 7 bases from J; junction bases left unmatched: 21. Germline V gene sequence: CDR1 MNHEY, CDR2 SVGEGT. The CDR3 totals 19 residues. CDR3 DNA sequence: TGTGCCAGCAGCCCTGCCTCTATCCGTTCGGACAGGGGGGTAAATGAGCAGTTCTTC. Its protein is CASSPASIRSDRGVNEQFF.